The text below deals with one T cell receptor (beta chain). This clonotype was picked up a small number of times. Its antigen specificity is not known. No quality values exist for individual bases; no much larger clone is one base distant. This entry comes from a study of response to subunit inactivated influenza vaccine (dated by TCRdb to 2017 to 2018). The study in broad terms: Deep quantitative profiling of the T cell receptor repertoire was used in the study to follow responses to a trivalent subunit inactivated influenza vaccine.

Overall study outcomes, separate from this receptor: According to the authors, only a limited number of new T cells may be recruited by each seasonal influenza vaccination.

Library generation was performed with RT-PCR. Sequenced on an Illumina HiSeq 2500. TCRdb itself trimmed the public reads at Q25 with fastp, ran MiXCR and retained productive beta chains. A single entry per CDR3 protein holds the most common genes and DNA from its merged rows. This sample is represented by around 540,000 distinct CDR3 sequences; about an eighth of them were singletons. Roughly 10% of the sample goes to the ten largest clones. The sequencing used PBMCs from blood, collected on the day of vaccination. The receptor was derived from a man aged 50 to 59 who received an inactivated influenza vaccine. Donor details come from another sample of the same person, matched by shared clones.

CDR3 region: CALRGQGGNTGELFF. The DNA sequence is given as TGTGCCCTAAGGGGGCAGGGTGGAAACACCGGGGAGCTGTTTTTT. The chain links TRBV12-3 or TRBV12-4 with TRBJ2-2; 7 central nucleotides agree with TRBD1. Its CDR3 holds 15 amino acids, cysteine through phenylalanine. Only the CDR3 portion is preserved as DNA: 45 bases, with reading frame beginning at the first base. The germline V end is reduced by 11 bases and the J end by 2 bases; junction bases left unmatched: 11.